This is a list of T cell receptor beta chains from one sample in a study of cytomegalovirus exposure and HLA in healthy donors. TCRdb's table, derived via immunoSEQ multiplex PCR, lists solely in-frame clones and lacks some. The sample consists of some 68,000 clones, roughly 96% of them appearing once. The source material was PBMCs. Receptors were obtained from a man between 18 and 29 years old in good health and CMV-seronegative. The CDR3 runs from the conserved cysteine through the conserved F or W. The D gene is left open where the match is weak. Only part of the rows carry a size: once, few, many, or a class if the clone is expanded.

j_call clone_size d_call v_call cdr3_nt cdr3_aa
TRBJ2-1 - TRBD2 TRBV5-1 TGCGCCAGCAGCCGCATTAGCGGGAGAATGAATGAGCAGTTCTTC CASSRISGRMNEQFF
TRBJ1-2 once - TRBV7-9 TGTGCCAGCAGCTTAAAGGGGTATGGCTACACCTTC CASSLKGYGYTF
TRBJ2-1 - - TRBV28 TGTGCCAGCAGTTTACGGGGTAGTTTGAGTACGTTCTTC CASSLRGSLSTFF
TRBJ1-5 - TRBD1 TRBV9 TGTGCCAGCAGCGAGTCAGGGGGCGGCGGGCAGCCCCAGCATTTT CASSESGGGGQPQHF
TRBJ2-7 - TRBD2 TRBV27 TGTGCCAGCAGTTTGTTGGCGGGAGGCAGCTACTACGAGCAGTACTTC CASSLLAGGSYYEQYF
TRBJ2-7 - - TRBV27 TGTGCCAGCAGTTCCCGCGGCTTGGAGGACTACGAGCAGTACTTC CASSSRGLEDYEQYF
TRBJ2-1 - TRBD1 TRBV5-4 TGTGCCAGCAGCGCGAGACAGGGACCATACAATGAGCAGTTCTTC CASSARQGPYNEQFF
TRBJ2-3 - - TRBV6-1 TGTGCCAGCAAATCTCGACAGACCACAGATACGCAGTATTTT CASKSRQTTDTQYF
TRBJ1-6 - TRBD1 TRBV27 TGTGCCAGCAGTTTTTTACCAGGACAGGCTAATTCACCCCTCCACTTT CASSFLPGQANSPLHF
TRBJ2-6 - TRBD1 TRBV28 TGTGCCAGCGGGACAGGGGAGGCTGGGGCCAACGTCCTGACTTTC CASGTGEAGANVLTF
TRBJ2-5 - TRBD2 TRBV28 TGTGCCAGCAGTTTATGGGGGAGGGATGGAGGAGAGACCCAGTACTTC CASSLWGRDGGETQYF
TRBJ1-1 once TRBD1 TRBV19 TGTGCCAGTAGTGCCCGGGACAGGGTGGACACTGAAGCTTTCTTT CASSARDRVDTEAFF
TRBJ2-7 - TRBD2 TRBV19 TGTGCCAGTAGTATGGGAGGGAACTACGAGCAGTACTTC CASSMGGNYEQYF
TRBJ2-5 - TRBD2 TRBV6-5 TGTGCCAGCAGACCTGGACTAGCTCGGGAGACCCAGTACTTC CASRPGLARETQYF
TRBJ2-7 - - TRBV15 TGTGCCACCAGCAGAGATCGGTCAGGGGAGTACGAGCAGTACTTC CATSRDRSGEYEQYF
TRBJ1-5 - - TRBV5-4 TGTGCCAGCAGCTTCACTCCGAATCAGCCCCAGCATTTT CASSFTPNQPQHF
TRBJ1-2 - - TRBV5-1 TGCGCCAGCAGCTTCGCGGGACGCCTCTATGGCTACACCTTC CASSFAGRLYGYTF
TRBJ2-7 once - TRBV5-4 TGTGCCAGCAGCTTTGGGGAGAGCTCCTACGAGCAGTACTTC CASSFGESSYEQYF
TRBJ2-7 - - TRBV19 TGTGCCAGTAGCGCCTATAGAGGTCCCTCCTACGAGCAGTACTTC CASSAYRGPSYEQYF
TRBJ2-3 - TRBD2 TRBV28 TGTGCCAGCAGTTTGGGCGGGAGCGCAGATACGCAGTATTTT CASSLGGSADTQYF
TRBJ1-5 - - TRBV1 TGCACCAAACCAAGGATTTGGACAGGGGTACGCGATAATCAGCCCCAGCATTTT CTKPRIWTGVRDNQPQHF
TRBJ1-3 - - TRBV7-3 TGTGCCAGCAGCCAACCAGTACCCTCTGGAAACACCATATATTTT CASSQPVPSGNTIYF
TRBJ1-2 - - TRBV19 TGTGCCAGTAGTATGGCGGGAAGGGAGACCTATGGCTACACCTTC CASSMAGRETYGYTF
TRBJ1-6 - TRBD1 TRBV5-6 TGTGCCAGCAGCTCCTTGACAGGGGGAAATTCACCCCTCCACTTT CASSSLTGGNSPLHF
TRBJ1-5 - - TRBV6-6 TGTGCCAGCAGTTACATAGGGGTCCCGAAGGAGCCCCAGCATTTT CASSYIGVPKEPQHF
TRBJ1-5 - TRBD1 TRBV27 TGTGCCAGCAGTCCATACGGGACAGCCACCAATCAGCCCCAGCATTTT CASSPYGTATNQPQHF
TRBJ2-5 - - TRBV5-4 TGTGCCAGCAGCTTGGACCGGGTCCAAGAGACCCAGTACTTC CASSLDRVQETQYF
TRBJ1-6 - - TRBV11-2 TGTGCCAGCAGCTTAGGGCGGGGGCAGGCACCCCTCCACTTT CASSLGRGQAPLHF
TRBJ1-4 - - TRBV27 TGTGCCAGCAGTCAAACAGGAGTCGGGGAAAAACTGTTTTTT CASSQTGVGEKLFF
TRBJ1-1 - TRBD1 TRBV5-4 TGTGCCAGCAGCTTGGTGGCAGGGGGTCTCACTGAAGCTTTCTTT CASSLVAGGLTEAFF
TRBJ1-2 - - TRBV29-1 TGCAGCGTACCCCGGGAGGGAGTCATCGATGGCTACACCTTC CSVPREGVIDGYTF
TRBJ2-3 - TRBD2 TRBV6-1 TGTGCCAGCAGTGAACTAGCGGGAGGGGCAGATACGCAGTATTTT CASSELAGGADTQYF
TRBJ2-7 - - TRBV6-1 TGTGCCAGCACCGCCGACGGAGACGAGCAGTACTTC CASTADGDEQYF
TRBJ2-1 - TRBD2 TRBV6-5 TGTGCCAGCACCGCTAGCGGGAGCTACAATGAGCAGTTCTTC CASTASGSYNEQFF
TRBJ1-4 - TRBD1 TRBV6-5 TGTGCCAGCAGCCCACAGGGGAATAATGAAAAACTGTTTTTT CASSPQGNNEKLFF
TRBJ1-1 - - TRBV27 TGTGCCAGCAGTACAGGGAGGAACACTGAAGCTTTCTTT CASSTGRNTEAFF
TRBJ1-1 - - TRBV7-3 TGTGCCAGCAGCGGGGGGGTGAACACTGAAGCTTTCTTT CASSGGVNTEAFF
TRBJ2-3 once - TRBV6-5 TGTGCCAGCAGTTACGGGGGGGCGGTCACAGATACGCAGTATTTT CASSYGGAVTDTQYF
TRBJ1-4 once TRBD1 TRBV2 TGTGCCAGCAGTGAAGGGACAGGGGTTCGAAAACTGTTTTTT CASSEGTGVRKLFF
TRBJ1-2 - - TRBV6-1 TGTGCCAGCAGTGAACTGTTTGGGAGCTATGGCTACACCTTC CASSELFGSYGYTF
TRBJ1-1 - - TRBV10-3 TGTGCCATCAGTGAAGAGGTTATGAACACTGAAGCTTTCTTT CAISEEVMNTEAFF
TRBJ1-1 - - TRBV19 TGTGCCAGTAGTCCGCCGGGACTTTCGAACACTGAAGCTTTCTTT CASSPPGLSNTEAFF
TRBJ1-6 - TRBD1 TRBV29-1 TGCAGCGTTGACCAGGGGGCGGAATCACCCCTCCACTTT CSVDQGAESPLHF
TRBJ2-1 - TRBD1 TRBV9 TGTGCCAGCAGCGTAGGGGGACAGGGGGCGCTTAATGAGCAGTTCTTC CASSVGGQGALNEQFF
TRBJ2-1 - TRBD1 TRBV29-1 TGCAGCGTTGACCAGGGGGCGCGCGGTGAGCAGTTCTTC CSVDQGARGEQFF
TRBJ2-7 - - TRBV6-9 TGTGCCAGCAGTCCCGGACAGCCTCCCTACGAGCAGTACTTC CASSPGQPPYEQYF
TRBJ2-2 - - TRBV19 TGTGCCAGTAGTATATTGGAGACCACCGGGGAGCTGTTTTTT CASSILETTGELFF
TRBJ1-2 - TRBD1 TRBV28 TGTGCCAGCAGTTTTGGGGGACAGGGGCCTGGCTACACCTTC CASSFGGQGPGYTF
TRBJ1-6 - - TRBV2 TGTGCCAGCAGTGATGGAGGAAGCTATAATTCACCCCTCCACTTT CASSDGGSYNSPLHF
TRBJ2-5 once TRBD1 TRBV30 TGTGCCTGGAGTGTAGGGACAGCTCAAGAGACCCAGTACTTC CAWSVGTAQETQYF
TRBJ1-5 - TRBD1 TRBV2 TGTGCCAGCAGTGCTACAGGGGGCGCAGGCAATCAGCCCCAGCATTTT CASSATGGAGNQPQHF